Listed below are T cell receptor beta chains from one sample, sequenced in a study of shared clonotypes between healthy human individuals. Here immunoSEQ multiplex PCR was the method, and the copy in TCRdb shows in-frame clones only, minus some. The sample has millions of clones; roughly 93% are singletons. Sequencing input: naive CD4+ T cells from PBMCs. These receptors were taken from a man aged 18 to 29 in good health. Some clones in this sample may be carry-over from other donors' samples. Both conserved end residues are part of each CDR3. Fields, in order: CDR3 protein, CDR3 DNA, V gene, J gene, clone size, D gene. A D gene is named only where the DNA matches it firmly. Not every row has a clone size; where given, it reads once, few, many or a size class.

CASSQGFRQSGYTF	TGTGCCAGCAGCCAAGGGTTCAGACAGTCTGGCTACACCTTC	TRBV14	TRBJ1-2	.	.
CASSSTGVIQTQYF	TGTGCCAGCAGCTCGACGGGGGTGATTCAGACCCAGTACTTC	TRBV11-2	TRBJ2-5	once	.
CASRTDLEAGAGTQYF	TGTGCCAGCAGGACCGACTTAGAGGCGGGAGCTGGCACGCAGTATTTT	TRBV2	TRBJ2-3	.	TRBD2
CASSQQGRRTEAFF	TGCGCCAGCAGCCAACAGGGGCGGCGGACTGAAGCTTTCTTT	TRBV4-3	TRBJ1-1	.	.
CASSLGSGNEQYF	TGCGCCAGCAGTTTAGGCTCCGGTAACGAGCAGTACTTC	TRBV5-1	TRBJ2-7	.	.
CASSLGLAGGVSETQYF	TGTGCCAGCAGCCTCGGACTAGCGGGAGGGGTATCAGAGACCCAGTACTTC	TRBV7-9	TRBJ2-5	.	TRBD2
CASSLAGLGNEKLFF	TGTGCCAGCAGCTTGGCAGGGTTGGGTAATGAAAAACTGTTTTTT	TRBV5-4	TRBJ1-4	.	.
CAITEGLDTEAFF	TGTGCCATCACCGAGGGGCTCGACACTGAAGCTTTCTTT	TRBV10-3	TRBJ1-1	.	.
CASIKTRDLNSPLHF	TGTGCCAGCATTAAGACCCGGGACTTGAATTCACCCCTCCACTTT	TRBV2	TRBJ1-6	.	.
CASSLGAGHTDTQYF	TGTGCCAGCAGCTTAGGGGCGGGACACACAGATACGCAGTATTTT	TRBV7-9	TRBJ2-3	.	.
CSVNREQMNTEAFF	TGCAGCGTTAATCGGGAACAGATGAACACTGAAGCTTTCTTT	TRBV29-1	TRBJ1-1	.	.
CATSRDVGTGARQPQHF	TGTGCCACCAGCAGAGATGTGGGGACAGGGGCGCGACAGCCCCAGCATTTT	TRBV15	TRBJ1-5	.	TRBD1
CASSDTAGHQETQYF	TGTGCCAGCAGTGATACGGCCGGTCACCAAGAGACCCAGTACTTC	TRBV6-6	TRBJ2-5	.	.
CASRAFGGYTEAFF	TGTGCCAGCAGGGCGTTCGGTGGGTACACTGAAGCTTTCTTT	TRBV6-4	TRBJ1-1	.	.
CASSQVESQEFF	TGTGCCAGCAGCCAAGTGGAATCTCAGGAATTTTTT	TRBV14	TRBJ2-3	.	.
CASSFSGTAEKLFF	TGTGCCAGCAGCTTTTCGGGGACAGCGGAAAAACTGTTTTTT	TRBV4-2	TRBJ1-4	.	TRBD1
CASSVQGLAGGQETQYF	TGTGCCAGCAGCGTCCAGGGTCTAGCGGGAGGACAAGAGACCCAGTACTTC	TRBV9	TRBJ2-5	.	TRBD2